A single sample gave rise to the 21 T cell receptor beta chains below, sequenced in a study of human T cells and chemical hapten exposure. Time point here: patch test 3, about 24 weeks after DPC sensitization. This sample's treatment: therapeutic diphenylcyclopropenone sensitization with weekly scalp DPC. TCRdb re-called the RACE reads through MiXCR, storing one row per CDR3 protein. The table includes 85,000 to 100,000 distinct CDR3 sequences, around 25% detected once. The sequenced sample was whole blood, obtained in connection with sensitization to the hapten diphenylcyclopropenone (DPC). These receptors all come from a man in his forties or fifties with alopecia areata. Some clones in this sample may be carry-over from other donors' samples.

The chain recombines TRBV5-6 with TRBJ2-5; possible D gene TRBD1, 7 bases. Germline CDR1 and CDR2: SGHDT and YYEEEE. Trimming shortened V by 4 bases and J by 0 bases, and 16 bases separated the two germline ends. The CDR3 covers 16 residues. The CDR3: CASSGGTEADQETQYF. The CDR3 nucleotides read TGTGCCAGCAGCGGAGGGACAGAAGCCGACCAAGAGACCCAGTACTTC.

This sequence joins TRBV7-2 and TRBJ2-7; 10 nucleotides match TRBD1. CDR3 length equals 14 residues. Germline-derived CDR1 and CDR2 are SGHTA and FQGNSA. Losses at the gene ends were 5 bases for V and 6 bases for J; bases not matched to a gene: 7. CDR3 residues: CASSGRQGASEQYF. The CDR3 bases are TGTGCCAGCAGCGGAAGACAGGGGGCCTCCGAGCAGTACTTC.

This rearrangement joins TRBV18 to TRBJ2-1; no clear D. Trimming pared 2 bases from V and 10 bases from J, leaving 12 bases between. In germline, CDR1 is KGHSH, CDR2 LQKENI. The CDR3 sequence is 13 residues long. CDR3 region: CASSPSARREQFF. In DNA, the CDR3 is TGTGCCAGCTCACCAAGTGCCCGTCGCGAGCAGTTCTTC.

This clonotype turned up a few times. The chain carries TRBV27 and TRBJ2-3; 9 bases match TRBD1. CDR1 MNHEY and CDR2 SMNVEV come from the germline V gene (reference sequence). This CDR3 contains 17 residues. The V and J ends lost 3 bases and 7 bases, in that order; junction bases with no gene match: 14. The CDR3 DNA reads as TGTGCCAGCAGTTTCTACCGGGGGACAGGGTTGACGTATACGCAGTATTTT. Amino acids: CASSFYRGTGLTYTQYF.

In this sample, this clonotype turned up a few times. This chain links TRBV10-3 with TRBJ1-2, with 7 bases aligning to TRBD1. CDR3 length equals 13 residues. V was clipped by 10 bases and J by 7 bases; unmatched bases: 12. The germline CDR1 and CDR2 sequences are ENHRY and SYGVKD. The CDR3: CATYLQGQAGYTF. DNA of the CDR3: TGTGCCACCTACCTCCAAGGACAGGCTGGCTACACCTTC.

A few counts support this clonotype. The chain carries TRBV12-3 or TRBV12-4 and TRBJ2-5, with 14 bases fitting TRBD2. The V segment lost 7 bases and the J segment 5 bases; nucleotides outside the gene matches: 9. This CDR3 contains 16 residues. As DNA, the CDR3 is TGTGCCAGCACCGCGGGACTAGCGGGAGATCGGGAGACCCAGTACTTC. It yields the protein CASTAGLAGDRETQYF.

Only a few counts were recorded for this clonotype. The chain is built from TRBV5-1 and TRBJ1-4, with D perhaps TRBD1 (6 bases). Trimming left V 3 bases short and J 6 bases short, with 12 bases between. In germline, CDR1 is SGHRS, CDR2 YFSETQ. The CDR3 consists of 14 residues. CDR3 loop: CASSSRDIDEKLFF. CDR3 sequence (DNA): TGCGCCAGCAGCTCCCGGGACATTGATGAAAAACTGTTTTTT.

This clonotype was picked up a small number of times. This CDR3 reads CASSEGDRGDTEAFF. In DNA form, the CDR3 reads TGTGCCAGCAGTGAGGGCGACAGGGGTGACACTGAAGCTTTCTTT. This chain uses TRBV25-1 with TRBJ1-1; 8 bases are a match to TRBD1. The germline gives CDR1 MGHDK, CDR2 SYGVNS. Germline trimming cut 3 bases from V and 3 bases from J; bases unmatched to any gene: 6. The CDR3 loop spans 15 amino acids.

The rearrangement links TRBV12-3 or TRBV12-4 to TRBJ2-7, with TRBD1 matching over 12 bases. V was clipped by 6 bases and J by 6 bases; unmatched bases: 9. The CDR3 length is 15 residues. The CDR3 coding sequence is TGTGCCAGCAGAACTTGGGGACAGGGGGCCCGCGAGCAGTACTTC. This codes for CASRTWGQGAREQYF.

The V gene is TRBV6-5, the J gene TRBJ2-1; 7 bases agree with TRBD2. Germline V CDR1 and CDR2: MNHEY, SVGAGI. The V and J ends lost 6 bases and 7 bases, in that order; junction bases with no gene match: 15. CDR3 length: 16 amino acids. The CDR3 nucleotides are TGTGCCAGCAGCCCTCTTGGTGCGGGAGAAGGAAATGAGCAGTTCTTC. It translates to CASSPLGAGEGNEQFF.

V gene TRBV2 combines with J gene TRBJ2-3; 9 bases align to TRBD2. Germline trimming cut 11 bases from V and 0 bases from J; bases unmatched to any gene: 3. In germline, CDR1 is SNHLY, CDR2 FYNNEI. This CDR3 is built from 13 residues. The CDR3 protein is CAPTSGSTDTQYF. The CDR3 nucleotides are TGTGCCCCCACTAGCGGGAGCACAGATACGCAGTATTTT.

V is TRBV12-3 or TRBV12-4 and J is TRBJ2-3; TRBD1 matches at 8 bases. The V gene end was trimmed by 6 bases and the J gene end by 5 bases; junction bases not matched to a gene: 7. The CDR3 length is 14 residues. The CDR3: CASRWDRSGDTQYF. In nucleotides, the CDR3 is TGTGCCAGCAGGTGGGACAGGTCCGGAGATACGCAGTATTTT.

This clonotype appeared a few times. The chain couples TRBV7-9 to TRBJ1-1; the D is unclear. CDR1 is SEHNR and CDR2 is FQNEAQ in the germline V gene (reference sequence). V was clipped by 4 bases and J by 11 bases, with 8 bases between them. The CDR3 is 10 amino acids. The CDR3 sequence: CASSSNWAFF. CDR3 coding DNA: TGTGCCAGCAGCTCCAATTGGGCTTTCTTT.

The chain has TRBV7-6 and TRBJ2-1; D is perhaps TRBD2 (5 bases). V was cut by 5 bases and J by 6 bases, with 14 bases left in between. CDR3 size: 14 residues. Germline lookup yields CDR1 SGHVS and CDR2 FNYEAQ. The CDR3 sequence: CASSLLGERNEQFF. CDR3 nucleotide sequence: TGTGCCAGCAGCCTGCTTGGGGAGCGCAATGAGCAGTTCTTC.

This chain uses TRBV10-3 with TRBJ2-1, with D perhaps TRBD1 (5 bases). V was shortened by 3 bases and J by 5 bases, with 17 bases between the two germline ends. The CDR3 covers 16 residues. Germline loops: CDR1 ENHRY, CDR2 SYGVKD. CDR3 DNA sequence: TGTGCCATCAGTGACCTCAGGGTTAGAGGTCACAATGAGCAGTTCTTC. This encodes CAISDLRVRGHNEQFF.

There are many counts of this clonotype. The rearrangement uses TRBV7-3 and TRBJ2-1; 7 nucleotides match TRBD2. Germline V gene sequence: CDR1 SGHTA, CDR2 FQGTGA. The CDR3 totals 15 residues. J gave up 0 bases and V 1 base, and 0 bases lay outside the gene matches. DNA for the CDR3: TGTGCCAGCAGCTTAAGCGGGAGCTCCTACAATGAGCAGTTCTTC. Its protein product is CASSLSGSSYNEQFF.

In its sample, this clonotype was seen a few times. The chain employs TRBV6-5 and TRBJ2-7; 8 positions agree with TRBD2. Germline V gene data show CDR1 as MNHEY and CDR2 as SVGAGI. CDR3 length equals 15 residues. J gave up 4 bases and V 1 base, and 6 bases lay outside the gene matches. In DNA, the CDR3 is TGTGCCAGCAGTTACTTGGGACTAGACGAGTACGAGCAGTACTTC. It translates to CASSYLGLDEYEQYF.

The chain joins TRBV19 to TRBJ1-4; 7 bases fit TRBD1. Germline lookup yields CDR1 LNHDA and CDR2 SQIVND (reference sequence). The junction had 6 bases not matched to a gene; V was cut back by 3 bases and J by 5 bases. This CDR3 has 15 residues. The chain's CDR3 is CASSILQGKNEKLFF. As DNA, the CDR3 is TGTGCCAGTAGTATCCTACAGGGGAAAAATGAAAAACTGTTTTTT.

V gene TRBV18 combines with J gene TRBJ2-7, with D possibly TRBD2 on 5 matching bases. In germline, CDR1 is KGHSH, CDR2 LQKENI. This CDR3 comprises 14 residues. Trimming took off 5 bases at V and 0 bases at J, with 11 bases between the two ends. The CDR3 protein is CASSALEVSYEQYF. The CDR3 DNA sequence: TGTGCCAGCTCAGCGTTGGAGGTCTCCTACGAGCAGTACTTC. The whole variable domain, remainder taken from reference TRBV18 and TRBJ2-7, is NAGVMQNPRHLVRRRGQEARLRCSPMKGHSHVYWYRQLPEEGLKFMVYLQKENIIDESGMPKERFSAEFPKEGPSILRIQQVVRGDSAAYFCASSALEVSYEQYFGPGTRLTVT.

This rearrangement joins TRBV6-1 to TRBJ1-1; no clear D gene. Looked up from germline, CDR1 is MNHNS and CDR2 is SASEGT. This CDR3 is 13 amino acids long. V was trimmed by 6 bases and J by 1 base, leaving 9 bases between them. CDR3 residues: CASRRYTNTEAFF. The CDR3 DNA follows: TGTGCCAGCAGAAGGTACACGAACACTGAAGCTTTCTTT.

DNA of the CDR3: TGTGCCAGCAGCTCTCAGGGTTGGGGGAATAATTCACCCCTCCACTTT. Its protein product is CASSSQGWGNNSPLHF. The V call is TRBV28, the J call TRBJ1-6, with D perhaps TRBD1 (5 bases). The CDR3 sequence is 16 residues long. V was clipped by 6 bases and J by 5 bases, with 17 bases between them. Germline V gene lookup returns CDR1 MDHEN and CDR2 SYDVKM.